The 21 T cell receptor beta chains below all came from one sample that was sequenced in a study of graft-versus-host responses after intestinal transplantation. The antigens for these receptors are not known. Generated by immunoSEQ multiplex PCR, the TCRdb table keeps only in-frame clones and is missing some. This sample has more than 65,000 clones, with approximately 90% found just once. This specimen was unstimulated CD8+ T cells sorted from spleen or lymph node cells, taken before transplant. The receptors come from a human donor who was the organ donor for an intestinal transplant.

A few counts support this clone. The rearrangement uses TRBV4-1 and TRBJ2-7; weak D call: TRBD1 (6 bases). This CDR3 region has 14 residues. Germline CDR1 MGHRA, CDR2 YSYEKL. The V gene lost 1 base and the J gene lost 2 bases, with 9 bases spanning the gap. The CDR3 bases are TGCGCCAGCAGCCAAGGACAGGATACCTACGAGCAGTACTTC. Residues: CASSQGQDTYEQYF.

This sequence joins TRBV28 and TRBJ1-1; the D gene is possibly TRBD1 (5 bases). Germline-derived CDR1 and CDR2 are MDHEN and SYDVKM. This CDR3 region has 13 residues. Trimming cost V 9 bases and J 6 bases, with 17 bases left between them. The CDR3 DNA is TGTGCCAGTACAGGAAGCGTTTGGTCTGAAGCTTTCTTT. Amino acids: CASTGSVWSEAFF.

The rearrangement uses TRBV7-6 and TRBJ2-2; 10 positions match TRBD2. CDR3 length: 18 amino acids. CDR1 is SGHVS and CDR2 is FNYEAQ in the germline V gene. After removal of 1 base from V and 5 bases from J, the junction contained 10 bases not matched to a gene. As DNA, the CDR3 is TGTGCCAGCAGCTTAGTTCCTAGCGGGGGCCGTGAGACCGGGGAGCTGTTTTTT. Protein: CASSLVPSGGRETGELFF.

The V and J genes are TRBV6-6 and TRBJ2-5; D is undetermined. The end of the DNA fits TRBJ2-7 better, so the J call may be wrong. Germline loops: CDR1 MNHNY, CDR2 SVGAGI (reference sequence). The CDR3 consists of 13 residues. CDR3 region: CASSYRDGLEQYF. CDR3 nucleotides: TGTGCCAGCAGTTACAGGGATGGGCTCGAGCAGTACTTC.

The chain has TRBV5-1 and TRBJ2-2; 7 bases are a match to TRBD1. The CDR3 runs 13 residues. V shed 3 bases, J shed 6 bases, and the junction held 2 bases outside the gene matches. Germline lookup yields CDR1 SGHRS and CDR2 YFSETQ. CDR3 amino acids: CASSYTGAGELFF. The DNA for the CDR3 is TGCGCCAGCAGCTACACAGGGGCCGGGGAGCTGTTTTTT. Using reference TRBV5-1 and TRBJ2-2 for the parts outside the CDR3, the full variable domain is KAGVTQTPRYLIKTRGQQVTLSCSPISGHRSVSWYQQTPGQGLQFLFEYFSETQRNKGNFPGRFSGRQFSNSRSEMNVSTLELGDSALYLCASSYTGAGELFFGEGSRLTVL.

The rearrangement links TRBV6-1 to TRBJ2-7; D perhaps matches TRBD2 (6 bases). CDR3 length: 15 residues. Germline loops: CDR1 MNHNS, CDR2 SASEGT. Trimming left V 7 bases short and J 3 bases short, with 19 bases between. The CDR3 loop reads CASTPLGTPNYEQYF. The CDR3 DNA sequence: TGTGCCAGCACCCCCCTAGGGACTCCGAACTACGAGCAGTACTTC.

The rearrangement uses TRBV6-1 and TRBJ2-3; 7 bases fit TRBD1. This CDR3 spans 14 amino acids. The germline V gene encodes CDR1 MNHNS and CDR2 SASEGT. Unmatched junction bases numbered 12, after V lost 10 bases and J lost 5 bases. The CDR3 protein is CATYRGQGIDTQYF. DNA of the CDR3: TGTGCCACCTACAGGGGCCAGGGAATAGATACGCAGTATTTT.

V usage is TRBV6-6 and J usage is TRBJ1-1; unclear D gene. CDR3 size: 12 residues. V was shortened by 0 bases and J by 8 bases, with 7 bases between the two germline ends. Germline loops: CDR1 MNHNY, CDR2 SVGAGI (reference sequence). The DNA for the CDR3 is TGTGCCAGCAGTTACTCTCCATCCGAAGCTTTCTTT. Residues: CASSYSPSEAFF.

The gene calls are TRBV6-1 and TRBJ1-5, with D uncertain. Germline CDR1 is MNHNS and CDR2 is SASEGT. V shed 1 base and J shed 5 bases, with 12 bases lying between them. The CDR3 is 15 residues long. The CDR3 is CASSEVFLGDQPQHF. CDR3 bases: TGTGCCAGCAGTGAAGTTTTCTTAGGCGATCAGCCCCAGCATTTT.

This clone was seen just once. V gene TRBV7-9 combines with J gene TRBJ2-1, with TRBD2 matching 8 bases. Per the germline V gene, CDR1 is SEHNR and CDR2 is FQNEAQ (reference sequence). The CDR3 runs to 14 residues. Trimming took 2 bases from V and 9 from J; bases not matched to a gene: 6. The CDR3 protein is CASSLPAGRGEQFF. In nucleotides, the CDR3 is TGTGCCAGCAGCTTACCCGCCGGGAGGGGTGAGCAGTTCTTC.

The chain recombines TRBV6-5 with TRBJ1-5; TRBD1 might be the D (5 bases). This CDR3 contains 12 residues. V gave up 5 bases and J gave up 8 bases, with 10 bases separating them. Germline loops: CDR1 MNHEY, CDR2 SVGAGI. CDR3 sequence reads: CASSGGVKPQHF. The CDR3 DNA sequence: TGTGCCAGCAGTGGGGGGGTCAAGCCCCAGCATTTT.

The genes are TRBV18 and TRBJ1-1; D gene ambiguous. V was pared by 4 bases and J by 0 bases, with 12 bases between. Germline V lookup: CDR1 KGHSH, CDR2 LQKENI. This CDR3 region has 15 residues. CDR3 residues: CASSLMRQLNTEAFF. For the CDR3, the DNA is TGTGCCAGCTCACTTATGCGGCAATTGAACACTGAAGCTTTCTTT.

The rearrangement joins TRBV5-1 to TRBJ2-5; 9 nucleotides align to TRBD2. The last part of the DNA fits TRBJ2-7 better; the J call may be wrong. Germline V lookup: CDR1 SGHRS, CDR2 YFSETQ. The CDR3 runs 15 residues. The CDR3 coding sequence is TGCGCCAGCAGCTTGACCCCAGCGGGAGGCTACGAGCAGTACTTC. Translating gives CASSLTPAGGYEQYF.

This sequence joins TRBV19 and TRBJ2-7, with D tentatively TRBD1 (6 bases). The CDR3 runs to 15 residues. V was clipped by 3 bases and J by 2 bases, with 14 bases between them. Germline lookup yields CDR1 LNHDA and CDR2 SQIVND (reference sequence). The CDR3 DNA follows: TGTGCCAGTAGTATGGGTACAGGGTATGCCTACGAGCAGTACTTC. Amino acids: CASSMGTGYAYEQYF.

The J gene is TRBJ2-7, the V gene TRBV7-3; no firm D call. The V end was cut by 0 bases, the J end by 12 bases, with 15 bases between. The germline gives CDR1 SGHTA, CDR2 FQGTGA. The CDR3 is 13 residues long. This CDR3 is CASSLTSSATLYF. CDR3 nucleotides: TGTGCCAGCAGCTTAACGTCATCAGCTACACTGTACTTC. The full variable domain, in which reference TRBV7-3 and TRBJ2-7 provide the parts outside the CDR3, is GAGVSQTPSNKVTEKGKYVELRCDPISGHTALYWYRQSLGQGPEFLIYFQGTGAADDSGLPNDRFFAVRPEGSVSTLKIQRTERGDSAVYLCASSLTSSATLYFGPGTRLTVT.

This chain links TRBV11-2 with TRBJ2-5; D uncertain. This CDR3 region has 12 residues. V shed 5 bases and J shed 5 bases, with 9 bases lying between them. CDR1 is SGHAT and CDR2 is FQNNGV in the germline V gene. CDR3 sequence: CASSVSRETQYF. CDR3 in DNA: TGTGCCAGCAGCGTCTCTCGGGAGACCCAGTACTTC.

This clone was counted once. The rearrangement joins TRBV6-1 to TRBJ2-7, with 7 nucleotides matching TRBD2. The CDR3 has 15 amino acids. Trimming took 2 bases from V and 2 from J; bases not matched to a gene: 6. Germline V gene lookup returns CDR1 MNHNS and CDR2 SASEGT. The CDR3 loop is CASSERGSLTYEQYF. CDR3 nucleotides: TGTGCCAGCAGTGAACGCGGGAGCTTAACCTACGAGCAGTACTTC.

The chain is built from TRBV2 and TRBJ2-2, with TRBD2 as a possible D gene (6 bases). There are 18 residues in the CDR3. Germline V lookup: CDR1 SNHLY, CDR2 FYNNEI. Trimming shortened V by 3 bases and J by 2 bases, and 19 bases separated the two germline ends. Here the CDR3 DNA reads TGTGCCAGCAGTGACTGGGAGGTCACACCACGAAACACCGGGGAGCTGTTTTTT. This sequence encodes CASSDWEVTPRNTGELFF.

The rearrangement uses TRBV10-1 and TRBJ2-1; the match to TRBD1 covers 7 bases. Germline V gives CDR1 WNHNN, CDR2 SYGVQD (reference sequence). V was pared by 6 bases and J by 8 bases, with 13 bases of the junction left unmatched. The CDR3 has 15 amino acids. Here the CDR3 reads CASSWTGRSPHEQFF. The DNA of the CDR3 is TGCGCCAGCAGCTGGACAGGTCGATCCCCTCATGAGCAGTTCTTC.

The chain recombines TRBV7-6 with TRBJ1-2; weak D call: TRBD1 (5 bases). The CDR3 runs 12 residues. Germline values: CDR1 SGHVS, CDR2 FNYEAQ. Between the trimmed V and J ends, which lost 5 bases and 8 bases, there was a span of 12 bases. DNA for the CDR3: TGTGCCAGCAGCCTCCAGGGAAGCGGCTACACCTTC. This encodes CASSLQGSGYTF.

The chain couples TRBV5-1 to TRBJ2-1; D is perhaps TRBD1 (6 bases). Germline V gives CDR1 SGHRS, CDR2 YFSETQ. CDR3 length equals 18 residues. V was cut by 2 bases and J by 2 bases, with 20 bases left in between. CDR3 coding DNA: TGCGCCAGCAGCTTATCCCCAACAGGGCTACTGACCTACAATGAGCAGTTCTTC. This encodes CASSLSPTGLLTYNEQFF.